This section outlines one TCR beta chain sequence together with its context. Clones were sequenced by immunoSEQ multiplex PCR, and TCRdb holds only the in-frame ones, with some missing. This repertoire shows about 1.5 million clones, around 98% found once; its top ten account for roughly 0.45%. This sample stems from a study of shared clonotypes between healthy human individuals. The CDR3 is 13 residues long. Trimming cost V 2 bases and J 0 bases, with 4 bases left between them. Germline assignment: CDR1 LNHNV and CDR2 YYDKDF (reference sequence). Sequencing was carried out using naive CD4+ T cells sorted from blood. Documented subset: CD45RA+ positively selected. The clonotype originates from a man younger than 45 in good health. V is TRBV15 and J is TRBJ2-5; D unresolved. The CDR3 region has the DNA TGTGCCACCAGCAGAATGTACCAAGAGACCCAGTACTTC. Protein: CATSRMYQETQYF.